The source of this T cell receptor (beta chain) is a study of T-cell memory formation after mild COVID-19. Whole-study context: Across donors, TCR clusters were largely donor specific.

Trimming removed 0 bases from V and 2 bases from J, with 5 bases in between. CDR3 size: 13 residues. Looked up from germline, CDR1 is SGHNT and CDR2 is YYREEE (reference sequence). There are many counts of this clonotype. Its target is unknown. The 5'RACE method, run with constant-segment primers, produced TCR alpha and TCR beta cDNA libraries (carrying sample barcodes and UMIs). MiXCR was run by TCRdb on the 5' RACE reads, yielding one entry per CDR3 protein. The sample consists of 58,000 or so distinct CDR3 sequences, roughly 25% of them appearing once. Study-wide points: Later expanders leaned CD4+, whereas clones that contracted between day 15 and 85 were balanced CD4/CD8. Cross-reactive memory appears to have joined, as suggested by some responding clones showing up in pre-infection memory.

The gene calls are TRBV5-4 and TRBJ2-5; unclear D gene. The origin of this receptor is a young man who had mild COVID-19 (a few samples of this study predate the infection). Cell type and time point are not known. Material: PBMCs or a T cell subset sorted from them (not recorded which). The CDR3: CASSLVEQETQYF. CDR3 nucleotide sequence: TGTGCCAGCAGCTTGGTGGAACAAGAGACCCAGTACTTC.